The 31 T cell receptor beta chains below all came from one sample that was sequenced in a study of blood T cell repertoires in COVID-19. Libraries were prepared by immunoSEQ multiplex PCR; TCRdb keeps only in-frame clonotypes and omits some of them. The sample includes approximately 170,000 clones, more than 65% seen only once; the top ten take about a tenth. The sample comprised peripheral blood. The origin of the receptors is a man between 65 and 85 years old with active or convalescent COVID-19.

The chain employs TRBV12-5 and TRBJ1-1; perhaps TRBD1 as D (6 bases). V shed 4 bases and J shed 0 bases, with 21 bases lying between them. Germline CDR1 is LGHNT and CDR2 is FRNRAP. The length of the CDR3 is 18 residues. In nucleotides, the CDR3 is TGTGCTAGTGGTTCCCCCGGGGGGCTTGCCCTCATGAACACTGAAGCTTTCTTT. This encodes CASGSPGGLALMNTEAFF.

This clone was detected a few times. The chain joins TRBV18 to TRBJ1-2, with 8 bases fitting TRBD1. With V trimmed by 3 bases and J by 0 bases, 12 bases remained unmatched. The CDR3 contains 18 residues. Germline V gives CDR1 KGHSH, CDR2 LQKENI. CDR3 in DNA: TGTGCCAGCTCACCGACTCCAGGGGGCGCGGAAGCTAACTATGGCTACACCTTC. This gives the protein CASSPTPGGAEANYGYTF. Combining the CDR3 with reference TRBV18 and TRBJ1-2 gives the whole variable domain NAGVMQNPRHLVRRRGQEARLRCSPMKGHSHVYWYRQLPEEGLKFMVYLQKENIIDESGMPKERFSAEFPKEGPSILRIQQVVRGDSAAYFCASSPTPGGAEANYGYTFGSGTRLTVV.

This rearrangement joins TRBV19 to TRBJ1-5; D might be TRBD1 (6 bases). The CDR3 is 16 amino acids. The germline gives CDR1 LNHDA, CDR2 SQIVND (reference sequence). The V and J ends lost 5 bases and 0 bases respectively, with 14 bases between them. CDR3: CASSDRDILSNQPQHF. In DNA, the CDR3 is TGTGCCAGTAGTGACCGGGACATACTTAGCAATCAGCCCCAGCATTTT. The full variable domain, its missing parts supplied by reference TRBV19 and TRBJ1-5, is DGGITQSPKYLFRKEGQNVTLSCEQNLNHDAMYWYRQDPGQGLRLIYYSQIVNDFQKGDIAEGYSVSREKKESFPLTVTSAQKNPTAFYLCASSDRDILSNQPQHFGDGTRLSIL.

This chain joins TRBV30 and TRBJ1-6; D gene uncertain. The CDR3 is made up of 14 amino acids. Deletions cut 3 bases from V and 1 base from J, with 7 bases between. The germline V gene encodes CDR1 GTSNPN and CDR2 SVGIG (reference sequence). DNA of the CDR3: TGTGCCTGGAGCGGACTGTCCTATAATTCACCCCTCCACTTT. Amino acids: CAWSGLSYNSPLHF.

The J gene is TRBJ1-2, the V gene TRBV18, with 7 nucleotides matching TRBD1. The CDR3 extends over 14 amino acids. Germline-derived CDR1 and CDR2 are KGHSH and LQKENI. V trimming: 2 bases; J trimming: 4 bases; junction bases outside the gene matches: 4. For the CDR3, the DNA is TGTGCCAGCTCACCAACGGGACAGCTCTATGGCTACACCTTC. The encoded protein is CASSPTGQLYGYTF.

The genes are TRBV2 and TRBJ1-2; the D is unclear. This CDR3 has 11 residues. Germline loops: CDR1 SNHLY, CDR2 FYNNEI. V was cut by 2 bases and J by 8 bases, with 6 bases left in between. The CDR3 here is CASSETVGYTF. The DNA for the CDR3 is TGTGCCAGCAGTGAAACGGTGGGCTACACCTTC. Full variable domain (rest looked up from reference TRBV2 and TRBJ1-2): EPEVTQTPSHQVTQMGQEVILRCVPISNHLYFYWYRQILGQKVEFLVSFYNNEISEKSEIFDDQFSVERPDGSNFTLKIRSTKLEDSAMYFCASSETVGYTFGSGTRLTVV.

This clone was observed a single time. This CDR3 reads CASSSTGVSTDTQYF. The CDR3 DNA reads TGTGCCAGCAGCTCGACAGGGGTTAGCACAGATACGCAGTATTTT. The chain carries TRBV7-3 and TRBJ2-3; 8 bases map to TRBD1. The CDR3 is 15 amino acids. With 4 bases clipped from V and 0 bases from J, the junction kept 3 bases outside the gene matches. CDR1 is SGHTA, CDR2 FQGTGA, per germline.

The V and J genes are TRBV6-2 or TRBV6-3 and TRBJ2-1, with unresolved D. Germline CDR1 is MNHEY and CDR2 is SVGEGT. V lost 0 bases and J 0 bases, leaving 9 bases between the germline ends. There are 16 residues in the CDR3. CDR3 DNA: TGTGCCAGCAGTTACTCGAAACAGAGCTCCTACAATGAGCAGTTCTTC. This translates into CASSYSKQSSYNEQFF.

A single count supports this clone. This chain connects TRBV28 to TRBJ2-7, with TRBD2 as a possible D gene (6 bases). Trimming left V 8 bases short and J 5 bases short, with 22 bases between. The V gene's germline CDR1 is MDHEN and CDR2 SYDVKM. The CDR3 has 15 amino acids. This chain's CDR3 is CASSSPGLGKNEQYF. The DNA for the CDR3 is TGTGCCAGCTCATCCCCGGGACTCGGGAAGAACGAGCAGTACTTC. The variable domain in full, with the rest retrieved from reference TRBV28 and TRBJ2-7, is DVKVTQSSRYLVKRTGEKVFLECVQDMDHENMFWYRQDPGLGLRLIYFSYDVKMKEKGDIPEGYSVSREKKERFSLILESASTNQTSMYLCASSSPGLGKNEQYFGPGTRLTVT.

The chain uses TRBV4-3 and TRBJ2-7; D perhaps matches TRBD2 (5 bases). V was clipped by 0 bases and J by 2 bases, with 8 bases between them. CDR3 length: 14 amino acids. Germline V gene data show CDR1 as LGHNA and CDR2 as YSLEER. Here the CDR3 DNA reads TGCGCCAGCAGCCAAGATAGCGTGGCCTACGAGCAGTACTTC. Translated: CASSQDSVAYEQYF.

The J gene is TRBJ2-1, the V gene TRBV30; 9 nucleotides agree with TRBD2. The trim removed 1 base at V and 2 bases at J, leaving 15 bases unmatched. Germline CDR1 and CDR2: GTSNPN and SVGIG (reference sequence). The CDR3 sequence is 19 residues long. Written as DNA, the CDR3 is TGTGCCTGGAGTGGACCGGGCGGGAGGGTCCCACTTGCCTACAATGAGCAGTTCTTC. Protein sequence: CAWSGPGGRVPLAYNEQFF.

V usage is TRBV28 and J usage is TRBJ1-2; the D gene is possibly TRBD1 (6 bases). V was trimmed by 1 base and J by 8 bases, leaving 11 bases between them. This CDR3 has 13 residues. CDR1 and CDR2 (germline): MDHEN, SYDVKM. The CDR3 reads CASSLFVQGGYTF. DNA of the CDR3: TGTGCCAGCAGTTTATTTGTTCAGGGGGGCTACACCTTC.

This clone was seen just once. This sequence joins TRBV5-1 and TRBJ1-4; TRBD1 matches at 8 bases. After removal of 3 bases from V and 8 bases from J, the junction contained 12 bases not matched to a gene. CDR1 and CDR2 (germline): SGHRS, YFSETQ. The CDR3 length is 16 residues. CDR3 region: CASSSGTGGGIEKLFF. CDR3 DNA sequence: TGCGCCAGCAGCTCGGGTACAGGGGGAGGTATCGAAAAACTGTTTTTT.

The CDR3 DNA is TGTGCCAGCAGCTTAGGGACAGGGTCCAGCCCCGGCACCTTC. Translation: CASSLGTGSSPGTF. The chain employs TRBV11-2 and TRBJ1-2, with 8 bases identical to TRBD1. V was pared by 1 base and J by 13 bases, with 11 bases of the junction left unmatched. The CDR3 runs 14 residues. Germline loops: CDR1 SGHAT, CDR2 FQNNGV.

The chain is built from TRBV6-4 and TRBJ1-4, with D maybe TRBD1 (6 bases). Germline V gives CDR1 MRHNA, CDR2 SNTAGT. V was trimmed by 0 bases and J by 10 bases, leaving 9 bases between them. The CDR3 totals 13 residues. Here the CDR3 reads CASSDSGGRKLFF. DNA of the CDR3: TGTGCCAGCAGTGACTCCGGGGGGCGAAAACTGTTTTTT.

This clone occurred many times. The rearrangement joins TRBV5-4 to TRBJ2-7; D unresolved. V was shortened by 7 bases and J by 0 bases, with 20 bases between the two germline ends. The CDR3 extends over 16 amino acids. Germline V gene data show CDR1 as SGHNT and CDR2 as YYREEE (reference sequence). CDR3 sequence: CASETRIGTFSYEQYF. Written as DNA, the CDR3 is TGTGCCAGCGAAACCAGGATCGGCACCTTCTCCTACGAGCAGTACTTC.

The chain uses TRBV15 and TRBJ2-1, with 12 bases that match TRBD2. Germline assignment: CDR1 LNHNV and CDR2 YYDKDF (reference sequence). The trim removed 0 bases at V and 4 bases at J, leaving 4 bases unmatched. This CDR3 spans 17 amino acids. CDR3 in DNA: TGTGCCACCAGCAGAGATAGGCTAGCGGGAGGGTACAATGAGCAGTTCTTC. Translation: CATSRDRLAGGYNEQFF.

CDR3 in DNA: TGTGCCAGCGGACAGATTAGCAATCAGCCCCAGCATTTT. Translation: CASGQISNQPQHF. V gene TRBV6-5 combines with J gene TRBJ1-5, with D maybe TRBD1 (6 bases). Germline V gene lookup returns CDR1 MNHEY and CDR2 SVGAGI. CDR3 length: 13 amino acids. V lost 8 bases and J lost 0, with 8 bases in between.

This clone was seen once. The J gene is TRBJ1-1, the V gene TRBV29-1; tentatively, D is TRBD1 (5 bases). The CDR3 is 15 residues long. Germline V CDR1 and CDR2: SQVTM, ANQGSEA. V was trimmed by 4 bases and J by 2 bases, leaving 17 bases between them. The CDR3 nucleotides read TGCAGCGTTGTGGCCGATGGGGGGTCAAACACTGAAGCTTTCTTT. Translating it yields CSVVADGGSNTEAFF.

The rearrangement joins TRBV29-1 to TRBJ1-3, with unresolved D. V was pared by 4 bases and J by 0 bases, with 7 bases between. The germline CDR1 and CDR2 sequences are SQVTM and ANQGSEA. The length of the CDR3 is 13 residues. DNA of the CDR3: TGCAGCGTTGCGTATTCCTCTGGAAACACCATATATTTT. It specifies CSVAYSSGNTIYF.

V is TRBV11-2 and J is TRBJ2-5; 9 nucleotides align to TRBD1. The CDR3 runs 18 residues. V lost 5 bases, J lost 5 bases, and 18 bases stayed unmatched. Germline CDR1 and CDR2: SGHAT and FQNNGV. The CDR3 loop reads CASSHRQGGRKALETQYF. The CDR3 coding sequence is TGTGCCAGCAGCCACCGACAGGGGGGGAGAAAGGCATTGGAGACCCAGTACTTC.

This clone was found a few times. The chain joins TRBV9 to TRBJ1-2; no clear D gene. CDR1 is SGDLS, CDR2 YYNGEE, per germline. This CDR3 is built from 13 residues. V was shortened by 0 bases and J by 8 bases, with 11 bases between the two germline ends. CDR3 region: CASSVGTERGYTF. The CDR3, as DNA: TGTGCCAGCAGCGTAGGCACAGAGAGAGGCTACACCTTC.

The chain links TRBV4-2 to TRBJ1-5; D perhaps matches TRBD1 (5 bases). The germline V gene encodes CDR1 LGHNA and CDR2 YNFKEQ. Trimming removed 4 bases at V and 1 base at J, with 8 bases between. The CDR3 is made up of 14 amino acids. The CDR3 region has the DNA TGTGCCAGCAGCCCCCCAGGGAGCAATCAGCCCCAGCATTTT. Amino acids: CASSPPGSNQPQHF.

The V gene is TRBV6-5, the J gene TRBJ1-1; tentatively, D is TRBD1 (5 bases). V was shortened by 2 bases and J by 4 bases, with 14 bases between the two germline ends. The length of the CDR3 is 15 residues. Germline assignment: CDR1 MNHEY and CDR2 SVGAGI. For the CDR3, the DNA is TGTGCCAGCAGTTACCACGGGGGTGCAGGCACTGAAGCTTTCTTT. Translation gives CASSYHGGAGTEAFF.

The rearrangement joins TRBV27 to TRBJ1-2; TRBD1 matches 11 bases. Trimming took 5 bases from V and 1 from J; bases not matched to a gene: 15. CDR1 is MNHEY, CDR2 SMNVEV, per germline (reference sequence). The CDR3 has 19 amino acids. CDR3 nucleotides: TGTGCCAGCAGTCAAGCCTCCCGGGACAGGGGGTATATTAACTATGGCTACACCTTC. Amino acids: CASSQASRDRGYINYGYTF.

The chain employs TRBV28 and TRBJ1-2, with 8 bases aligning to TRBD1. The V and J ends lost 1 base and 5 bases, in that order; junction bases with no gene match: 6. CDR1 is MDHEN and CDR2 is SYDVKM in the germline V gene. The CDR3 length is 15 residues. The DNA of the CDR3 is TGTGCCAGCAGTTTATACGACAGGGGAAAGTATGGCTACACCTTC. It codes for CASSLYDRGKYGYTF.

V and J are TRBV18 and TRBJ2-5, with D uncertain. This CDR3 comprises 14 residues. V was pared by 1 base and J by 1 base, with 7 bases between. Germline CDR1 and CDR2: KGHSH and LQKENI. CDR3 nucleotides: TGTGCCAGCTCACCACAGACGGGCCAAGAGACCCAGTACTTC. Translation: CASSPQTGQETQYF.

The V gene is TRBV2, the J gene TRBJ2-3; possibly TRBD2 for D (6 bases). Germline values: CDR1 SNHLY, CDR2 FYNNEI. CDR3 length equals 16 residues. V gave up 8 bases and J gave up 2 bases, with 20 bases separating them. The CDR3 region has the DNA TGTGCCAGCTGGGGGGACGACCCTTCTCCCACAGATACGCAGTATTTT. Amino acids: CASWGDDPSPTDTQYF.

The V gene is TRBV30, the J gene TRBJ2-4; the match to TRBD1 covers 7 bases. Germline V gene sequence: CDR1 GTSNPN, CDR2 SVGIG (reference sequence). The CDR3 covers 17 residues. V was clipped by 8 bases and J by 1 base; unmatched bases: 17. Here the CDR3 reads CALVSLQGTRAKNIQYF. The CDR3 region has the DNA TGTGCCCTAGTGTCCCTACAGGGGACGAGGGCCAAAAACATTCAGTACTTC. Based on the CDR3 plus reference TRBV30 and TRBJ2-4, the full variable domain is SQTIHQWPATLVQPVGSPLSLECTVEGTSNPNLYWYRQAAGRGLQLLFYSVGIGQISSEVPQNLSASRPQDRQFILSSKKLLLSDSGFYLCALVSLQGTRAKNIQYFGAGTRLSVL.

The chain recombines TRBV5-4 with TRBJ1-3; 7 bases are a match to TRBD1. This CDR3 is built from 19 residues. After removal of 4 bases from V and 3 bases from J, the junction contained 19 bases not matched to a gene. Germline CDR1 and CDR2: SGHNT and YYREEE (reference sequence). CDR3 in amino acids: CASSANQKSTGSFGNTIYF. Here the CDR3 DNA reads TGTGCCAGCAGCGCCAATCAGAAATCGACAGGGTCTTTTGGAAACACCATATATTTT.

The rearrangement links TRBV19 to TRBJ2-1; TRBD2 aligns across 8 bases. Germline V gene data show CDR1 as LNHDA and CDR2 as SQIVND (reference sequence). The CDR3 covers 15 residues. Trimming removed 3 bases from V and 7 bases from J; junction bases left unmatched: 8. The chain's CDR3 is CASSMIGGGWNEQFF. CDR3 nucleotides: TGTGCCAGTAGTATGATCGGGGGGGGCTGGAATGAGCAGTTCTTC.